These T cell receptor beta chains were read from a single sample in a study of T cell responses to AZD1222 COVID-19 vaccine. The table came from immunoSEQ multiplex PCR; TCRdb's copy has only in-frame clones and leaves some out. Of 150,000 to 200,000 clones in the sample, under 95% were seen once. The material was peripheral blood, obtained 28 days after the second AZD1222 dose. These receptors were obtained from an adult who received the AZD1222 COVID-19 vaccine. CDR3s include the opening cysteine and the closing phenylalanine or tryptophan. The D gene is left open where the match is weak. Rows give clone size only sometimes, using once, few, many, or a class for an expanded clone.

clone size	V gene	D gene	J gene	CDR3 DNA	CDR3 protein
.	TRBV10-2	TRBD1	TRBJ2-7	TGCGCCAGCATGGGGCAGGGGGCGCTGGGCGAGCAGTACTTC	CASMGQGALGEQYF
.	TRBV6-5	TRBD1	TRBJ2-7	TGTGCCAGCGGGACAGGGTCCCACGAGCAGTACTTC	CASGTGSHEQYF
.	TRBV7-9	.	TRBJ1-4	TGTGCCAGCAGCCCCCGCGGTAATGAAAAACTGTTTTTT	CASSPRGNEKLFF
.	TRBV12-3/TRBV12-4	.	TRBJ2-7	TGTGCCAGCACAACCGATGACAGTCTCGAGCAGTACTTC	CASTTDDSLEQYF
.	TRBV3-1/TRBV3-2	TRBD1	TRBJ1-1	TGTGCCAGCAGCCGGACAGGGTCGAACACTGAAGCTTTCTTT	CASSRTGSNTEAFF
.	TRBV30	.	TRBJ1-1	TGTGCCTGGAGTGTTTCGGGGTTCCGAGCTTTCTTT	CAWSVSGFRAFF
.	TRBV21-1	.	TRBJ2-1	TGTGCCAGCACCGGGAGGGCTAGCGGGAGCCGCGAATCCTACAATGAGCAGTTCTTC	CASTGRASGSRESYNEQFF
.	TRBV28	.	TRBJ1-1	TGTGCCAGCAGTTTGAAGGGACACCTCTCGTCCAGCGCTTTCTTT	CASSLKGHLSSSAFF
.	TRBV7-8	TRBD1	TRBJ1-1	TGTGCCAGCAGCGAAGCGACAGGGCACACTGAAGCTTTCTTT	CASSEATGHTEAFF
.	TRBV18	.	TRBJ1-4	TGTGCCAGCTCCGGGGGTTTGAATGAAAAACTGTTTTTT	CASSGGLNEKLFF
.	TRBV28	TRBD1	TRBJ1-6	TGTGCCAGCAGTTTATCGGGACAGGGGGGTTCACCCCTCCACTTT	CASSLSGQGGSPLHF
.	TRBV25-1	TRBD1	TRBJ1-2	TGTGCCAGCAGCCCGGAGGACAGGGGCAACTATGGCTACACCTTC	CASSPEDRGNYGYTF
.	TRBV20-1	.	TRBJ1-1	TGCAGTGCGGCGATGAACACTGAAGCTTTCTTT	CSAAMNTEAFF
.	TRBV2	.	TRBJ1-5	TGTGCCAGCAGTGAAGGATTAGGGACGAATCAGCCCCAGCATTTT	CASSEGLGTNQPQHF
once	TRBV11-2	.	TRBJ1-1	TGTGCCAGCAGCTTAGATATGTCAAACACTGAAGCTTTCTTT	CASSLDMSNTEAFF
.	TRBV27	.	TRBJ1-5	TGTGCCAGCAGACGACAGGACAATCAGCCCCAGCATTTT	CASRRQDNQPQHF
.	TRBV11-2	.	TRBJ1-6	TGTGCCAGCAGCCCCGGGCCGAATCCGCGGACCCTCCACTTT	CASSPGPNPRTLHF
.	TRBV3-1/TRBV3-2	.	TRBJ2-1	TGTGCCAGCAGCCCAAGACTAGGGTACAATGAGCAGTTCTTC	CASSPRLGYNEQFF
.	TRBV19	TRBD1	TRBJ1-2	TGTGCCAGTAGTCCGCACGGACAGGGGATTCACTATGGCTACACCTTC	CASSPHGQGIHYGYTF
.	TRBV24-1	.	TRBJ2-7	TGTGCCACCAGTGCCAGGACGGGCTACGAGCAGTACTTC	CATSARTGYEQYF
.	TRBV7-9	.	TRBJ1-1	TGTGCCAGCAGCTTAACCGGTTATGAAGCTTTCTTT	CASSLTGYEAFF
.	TRBV30	.	TRBJ1-1	TGTGCCTGGAGTGCAACGGGAGCTTTCTTT	CAWSATGAFF
.	TRBV28	TRBD1	TRBJ2-5	TGTGCCAGCAGTTCCCTCGACAGGGCCCAAGAGACCCAGTACTTC	CASSSLDRAQETQYF
.	TRBV3-1/TRBV3-2	.	TRBJ1-2	TGTGCCAGCAGCACGGGGGGGTATGGCTACACCTTC	CASSTGGYGYTF
.	TRBV30	TRBD1	TRBJ1-4	TGTGCCTGGAGGGCGACAGGGCCGAATGAAAAACTGTTTTTT	CAWRATGPNEKLFF
.	TRBV9	.	TRBJ1-3	TGTGCCAGCACCGTGGTGGGATCTGGTGGAAACACCATATATTTT	CASTVVGSGGNTIYF
.	TRBV3-1/TRBV3-2	.	TRBJ1-1	TGTGCCTCAACAGGACGGGCTGAAGCTTTCTTT	CASTGRAEAFF
.	TRBV29-1	.	TRBJ2-5	TGCAGCGTTGCCCAAAGGGAGACCCAGTACTTC	CSVAQRETQYF
.	TRBV7-9	.	TRBJ1-5	TGTGCCAGCAGCTTAGCGCCCGGGATGGACCAGCCCCAGCATTTT	CASSLAPGMDQPQHF
.	TRBV24-1	.	TRBJ2-1	TGTGCCACCAGTGATGCGCCGGGGGCCTACAATGAGCAGTTCTTC	CATSDAPGAYNEQFF
once	TRBV28	.	TRBJ2-7	TGTGCCAGCAGGTCTGGGGGGTCGTCCTACGAGCAGTACTTC	CASRSGGSSYEQYF
.	TRBV6-6	.	TRBJ2-7	TGTGCCAGCGAGTCGGCCTTACCTGGCGAGCAGTACTTC	CASESALPGEQYF
.	TRBV18	.	TRBJ2-7	TGTGCCAGCTCACCACCGGCTGTGGGGGAGCAGTACTTC	CASSPPAVGEQYF
.	TRBV6-1	TRBD2	TRBJ2-7	TGTGCCAGCAGTGAAGGGAGCGGGGGCCGCTACGAGCAGTACTTC	CASSEGSGGRYEQYF
.	TRBV4-3	.	TRBJ1-1	TGCGCCAGCAGCCAAGATCCGAGGGGCGACACTGAAGCTTTCTTT	CASSQDPRGDTEAFF
.	TRBV19	.	TRBJ1-5	TGTGCCAGTAGTTCATACTCAGGGGACCAGCCCCAGCATTTT	CASSSYSGDQPQHF
.	TRBV5-6	.	TRBJ1-5	TGTGCCAGCAGCCAATATAGCAATCAGCCCCAGCATTTT	CASSQYSNQPQHF
.	TRBV9	TRBD1	TRBJ1-2	TGTGCCAGCAGCGTAGGGGGGACAGGAAACTATGGCTACACCTTC	CASSVGGTGNYGYTF
.	TRBV15	.	TRBJ2-1	TGTGCCACCAGCAGAGATAAGCGAGGGACGGGGAGCTCCTACAATGAGCAGTTCTTC	CATSRDKRGTGSSYNEQFF
.	TRBV5-1	.	TRBJ1-2	TGCGCCAGCAGCTTGGAGGTAGGGTCAGGTTATGGCTACACCTTC	CASSLEVGSGYGYTF
.	TRBV24-1	TRBD1	TRBJ1-2	TGTGCCACCAGTGAGCGGACAGGGCTTGGCTACACCTTC	CATSERTGLGYTF
.	TRBV18	TRBD1	TRBJ2-7	TGTGCCAGCTCACCACCGGACAGGGTCTACGAGCAGTACTTC	CASSPPDRVYEQYF
.	TRBV12-3/TRBV12-4	TRBD1	TRBJ1-2	TGTGCCAGCAGTCCAGACAGGGGGCCTGGCTACACCTTC	CASSPDRGPGYTF
.	TRBV5-4	.	TRBJ2-3	TGTGCCAGCAGCCTCATGGCCACAGATACGCAGTATTTT	CASSLMATDTQYF
.	TRBV18	.	TRBJ2-2	TGTGCCAGCTCACCGATTTTGGGCAGCAACACCGGGGAGCTGTTTTTT	CASSPILGSNTGELFF
.	TRBV3-1/TRBV3-2	.	TRBJ1-2	TGTGCCAGCAGCCAAGATCCCCGGGGGGATGGCTACACCTTC	CASSQDPRGDGYTF
.	TRBV3-1/TRBV3-2	TRBD1	TRBJ1-2	TGTGCCAGCAGCCAAGGTCGAGGGGGCGGCTATGGCTACACCTTC	CASSQGRGGGYGYTF
medium-sized	TRBV27	.	TRBJ2-1	TGTGCCAGCAGCCAAGTTCTAAGAGCCTACAATGAGCAGTTCTTC	CASSQVLRAYNEQFF
once	TRBV30	TRBD1	TRBJ2-1	TGTGCCTGGAGTCACAGGGGGCCGAATGAGCAGTTCTTC	CAWSHRGPNEQFF
.	TRBV6-2/TRBV6-3	.	TRBJ1-2	TGTGCCAGCAGTCCCGGACAGTTACTCTATGGCTACACCTTC	CASSPGQLLYGYTF
.	TRBV3-1/TRBV3-2	.	TRBJ1-3	TGTGCCAGCAGCCAACGAGGGACCGGAAACACCATATATTTT	CASSQRGTGNTIYF